This entry lists 23 T cell receptor beta chains sequenced from one sample in a study of CDR3 diversity in severe acne. TCRdb passed the PCR reads through MiXCR, listing each CDR3 protein once. The table records about 84,000 distinct CDR3 sequences, around 49% of them present only once. The sequencing input was blood. All receptors derive from a male donor in good health, without acne.

At least ten counts were recorded for this clonotype. V usage is TRBV5-1 and J usage is TRBJ2-3, with 10 bases lining up with TRBD2. J gave up 4 bases and V 4 bases, and 6 bases lay outside the gene matches. Per the germline V gene, CDR1 is SGHRS and CDR2 is YFSETQ. The CDR3 is 15 amino acids. Written as DNA, the CDR3 is TGCGCCAGCAGCCTTAGCGGGAGGTCCCCAGATACGCAGTATTTT. It is translated as CASSLSGRSPDTQYF.

This clonotype occurred many times. The chain links TRBV2 to TRBJ1-4, with 8 bases that match TRBD1. Germline values: CDR1 SNHLY, CDR2 FYNNEI. This CDR3 spans 13 amino acids. V gave up 6 bases and J gave up 8 bases; unmatched junction bases: 5. CDR3 coding DNA: TGTGCCAGCAGAGGGACAGGTCGAGAAAAACTGTTTTTT. The encoded protein is CASRGTGREKLFF.

This clonotype was seen a handful of times. The chain uses TRBV27 and TRBJ1-1; possible D gene TRBD1, 5 bases. Germline CDR1 reads MNHEY; CDR2 reads SMNVEV (reference sequence). The CDR3 runs 15 residues. Deletions cut 2 bases from V and 4 bases from J, with 14 bases between. CDR3 sequence (DNA): TGTGCCAGCAGTTTAGGGATGCAGGGCGGCACTGAAGCTTTCTTT. Its translation is CASSLGMQGGTEAFF.

The rearrangement links TRBV25-1 to TRBJ1-5, with a tentative D call TRBD1 (5 bases). Germline V gene lookup returns CDR1 MGHDK and CDR2 SYGVNS. V was cut by 6 bases and J by 6 bases, with 21 bases left in between. This CDR3 comprises 16 residues. The DNA for the CDR3 is TGTGCCAGCAGCCTTTCAGGAGGGGTCCAAGGTCAGCCCCAGCATTTT. Its translation is CASSLSGGVQGQPQHF.

In regard to this clonotype: No conserved phenylalanine or tryptophan ends this CDR3, so it is likely a read error. Because the CDR3's place on the DNA is in doubt, the DNA is left out and the CDR3 is given as listed by TCRdb. The CDR3 reads CAIHGQTNTGELSG. The chain recombines TRBV7-3 with TRBJ2-2; TRBD1, the table's D call, was not compared with the DNA. 14 amino acids form the CDR3, both terminal residues included. Germline V gene sequence: CDR1 SGHTA, CDR2 FQGTGA.

This chain connects TRBV7-9 to TRBJ2-2; 9 positions agree with TRBD1. The CDR3 is made up of 16 amino acids. Germline CDR1 is SEHNR and CDR2 is FQNEAQ (reference sequence). V lost 5 bases, J lost 4 bases, and 8 bases stayed unmatched. CDR3 nucleotide sequence: TGTGCCAGCAGCCGTTCCGGACAGGGGATCACCGGGGAGCTGTTTTTT. Residues: CASSRSGQGITGELFF. Full variable domain (remainder filled in from reference TRBV7-9 and TRBJ2-2): DTGVSQNPRHKITKRGQNVTFRCDPISEHNRLYWYRQTLGQGPEFLTYFQNEAQLEKSRLLSDRFSAERPKGSFSTLEIQRTEQGDSAMYLCASSRSGQGITGELFFGEGSRLTVL.

The V and J genes are TRBV13 and TRBJ2-1; 9 bases fit TRBD1. Looked up from germline, CDR1 is PRHDT and CDR2 is FYEKMQ (reference sequence). The CDR3 consists of 17 residues. V lost 5 bases and J lost 2; bases outside the gene matches: 10. The chain's CDR3 is CASSTRNRDRAYNEQFF. The DNA of the CDR3 is TGTGCCAGCAGCACCAGGAATCGGGACAGGGCCTACAATGAGCAGTTCTTC. The variable domain in full, completed from reference TRBV13 and TRBJ2-1, reads AAGVIQSPRHLIKEKRETATLKCYPIPRHDTVYWYQQGPGQDPQFLISFYEKMQSDKGSIPDRFSAQQFSDYHSELNMSSLELGDSALYFCASSTRNRDRAYNEQFFGPGTRLTVL.

V gene TRBV7-4 combines with J gene TRBJ2-5, with 7 nucleotides matching TRBD2. CDR3 length: 11 amino acids. CDR1 and CDR2 (germline): SGHVT, SQSDAQ. Trimming took 5 bases from V and 12 from J; bases not matched to a gene: 6. The CDR3 coding sequence is TGTGCCAGCAGCGCGGGAGAGCCCGAGTACTTC. This codes for CASSAGEPEYF.

The rearrangement links TRBV24-1 to TRBJ2-5, with D possibly being TRBD2 (5 bases). The CDR3 loop spans 16 amino acids. Trimming removed 8 bases at V and 2 bases at J, with 20 bases between. Germline values: CDR1 KGHDR, CDR2 SFDVKD. CDR3 in amino acids: CATMGGSMSTQETQYF. The CDR3 DNA follows: TGTGCCACCATGGGCGGGTCAATGAGTACTCAAGAGACCCAGTACTTC.

This clonotype was recorded once. The junction and the germline gene differ at one end; a read error may be behind it. The CDR3 region is CATSREDESYERYF. CDR3 sequence (DNA): TGTGCCACCAGCAGAGAGGACGAATCCTACGAGCGGTACTTC. V is TRBV15 and J is TRBJ2-7; D uncertain. The CDR3 has 14 amino acids. Germline-derived CDR1 and CDR2 are LNHNV and YYDKDF (reference sequence).

Ten or more counts support this clonotype. This sequence joins TRBV19 and TRBJ1-6; D remains unclear. The CDR3 is made up of 12 amino acids. The V and J ends lost 3 bases and 7 bases respectively, with 4 bases between them. CDR1 and CDR2 (germline): LNHDA, SQIVND (reference sequence). Written as DNA, the CDR3 is TGTGCCAGTAGTATGTGGAATTCACCCCTCCACTTT. The encoded protein is CASSMWNSPLHF.

This chain connects TRBV7-3 to TRBJ2-7, with TRBD2 matching over 10 bases. The DNA matches TRBJ2-1 better at its end, which makes the J call doubtful. Looked up from germline, CDR1 is SGHTA and CDR2 is FQGTGA. The CDR3 extends over 14 amino acids. The CDR3 nucleotides read TGTGCCAGCAGCTCGAGCGGGGGGGCCACTGAGCAGTTCTTC. Translated: CASSSSGGATEQFF.

The chain combines TRBV5-1 with TRBJ2-7; 9 bases are a match to TRBD1. J gave up 3 bases and V 3 bases, and 10 bases lay outside the gene matches. Germline V gives CDR1 SGHRS, CDR2 YFSETQ. The CDR3 runs to 16 residues. The DNA of the CDR3 is TGCGCCAGCAGCTCATCCTTAGGACAGGGGCTCTACGAGCAGTACTTC. It specifies CASSSSLGQGLYEQYF.

On this clonotype: A read error may account for a junction end that differs from germline. The V and J genes are TRBV18 and TRBJ2-6; D uncertain. The CDR3 sequence is 15 residues long. The germline V gene encodes CDR1 KGHSH and CDR2 LQKENI. CDR3 region: CASTPLLSGANVLTF. Here the CDR3 DNA reads TGTGCCAGCACACCACTACTCTCTGGGGCCAACGTCCTGACTTTC.

This clonotype was seen only once. The rearrangement links TRBV6-5 to TRBJ2-7; no reliable D call. The better agreement between TRBJ2-1 and the DNA end casts doubt on the J call. From germline, CDR1 is MNHEY and CDR2 SVGAGI. The CDR3 length is 14 residues. The CDR3 DNA reads as TGTGCCAGCAGTTACATGGACGGCGACAATGAGCAGTTCTTC. It translates to CASSYMDGDNEQFF.

The gene calls are TRBV10-3 and TRBJ2-7; no reliable D call. The CDR3 contains 13 residues. Trimming pared 0 bases from V and 0 bases from J, leaving 3 bases between. CDR1 and CDR2 (germline): ENHRY, SYGVKD. The CDR3 DNA is TGTGCCATCAGTGAGTCCCACTCCTACGAGCAGTACTTC. It translates to CAISESHSYEQYF.

In its sample, this clonotype was seen many times. The chain recombines TRBV6-5 with TRBJ1-2; no reliable D call. Germline loops: CDR1 MNHEY, CDR2 SVGAGI. V dropped 0 bases and J dropped 4 bases, with 6 bases sitting between them. The CDR3 runs to 13 residues. The CDR3 spells CASSYSRSYGYTF. The CDR3 nucleotides read TGTGCCAGCAGTTACTCGAGAAGCTATGGCTACACCTTC.

The genes are TRBV20-1 and TRBJ1-3, with unresolved D. Germline V gives CDR1 DFQATT, CDR2 SNEGSKA (reference sequence). Trimming took 6 bases from V and 0 from J, leaving 6 bases between them. This CDR3 region has 12 residues. CDR3 sequence reads: CSAMSSGNTIYF. As DNA, the CDR3 is TGCAGTGCGATGAGCTCTGGAAACACCATATATTTT.

V usage is TRBV11-2 and J usage is TRBJ2-7; 9 bases map to TRBD1. The V gene end was trimmed by 1 base and the J gene end by 5 bases; junction bases not matched to a gene: 6. Germline loops: CDR1 SGHAT, CDR2 FQNNGV. The CDR3 extends over 15 amino acids. CDR3 DNA: TGTGCCAGCAGCTTAGGGACAGGGGCCCTGAACGAGCAGTACTTC. It codes for CASSLGTGALNEQYF.

This rearrangement joins TRBV7-9 to TRBJ2-7; D is unclear. The CDR3 runs 15 residues. The germline gives CDR1 SEHNR, CDR2 FQNEAQ (reference sequence). The CDR3 here is CVRSLEVHGLYEQYF. CDR3 nucleotides: TGTGTCAGAAGCTTAGAGGTCCATGGTCTATACGAGCAGTACTTC.

CDR3 coding DNA: TGTGCCAGCAGCTTCTCCGGGACTAGCGGGAGTAGCAATGAGCAGTTCTTC. Encoded protein: CASSFSGTSGSSNEQFF. This chain joins TRBV7-6 and TRBJ2-1; 14 bases line up with TRBD2. The V and J ends lost 3 bases and 6 bases, in that order; junction bases with no gene match: 7. The CDR3 is made up of 17 amino acids. Germline V gene data show CDR1 as SGHVS and CDR2 as FNYEAQ.

J is TRBJ2-1 and V is TRBV5-1; tentative D call: TRBD1 (6 bases). From germline, CDR1 is SGHRS and CDR2 YFSETQ. V dropped 3 bases and J dropped 3 bases, with 10 bases sitting between them. This CDR3 comprises 14 residues. In DNA form, the CDR3 reads TGCGCCAGCAGCTACGGGACATACTACAATGAGCAGTTCTTC. Translation: CASSYGTYYNEQFF.

This chain connects TRBV9 to TRBJ1-2; D is perhaps TRBD1 (5 bases). CDR3 length: 14 residues. V was trimmed by 0 bases and J by 2 bases, leaving 8 bases between them. Germline loops: CDR1 SGDLS, CDR2 YYNGEE. CDR3 amino acids: CASSVAPGNYGYTF. CDR3 nucleotide sequence: TGTGCCAGCAGCGTAGCTCCAGGGAACTATGGCTACACCTTC.